These 29 T cell receptor beta chains share one sample of origin, sequenced in a study of cytomegalovirus exposure and HLA in healthy donors. PCR was performed using 60 Vbeta and 13 Jbeta primers. Data came from immunoSEQ multiplex PCR; TCRdb stores just in-frame clones and leaves some out. Of more than 140,000 clones in the sample, 75% to 80% were seen once. The sample taken for sequencing was PBMCs. These receptors all stem from a male donor in good health and CMV-seronegative.

This chain uses TRBV6-5 with TRBJ2-4; the D gene is possibly TRBD2 (5 bases). Trimming took 2 bases from V and 3 from J, leaving 8 bases between them. The CDR3 spans 14 residues. Germline CDR1 reads MNHEY; CDR2 reads SVGAGI. The CDR3 sequence is CASSYGGSKNIQYF. For the CDR3, the DNA is TGTGCCAGCAGTTACGGAGGTAGCAAAAACATTCAGTACTTC.

This chain links TRBV7-3 with TRBJ1-1; 12 bases are shared with TRBD1. V was clipped by 4 bases and J by 6 bases; unmatched bases: 6. Germline CDR1 SGHTA, CDR2 FQGTGA. The CDR3 totals 15 residues. CDR3 bases: TGTGCCAGCAGCTCGAAGGGACAGGGGGCGGCTGAAGCTTTCTTT. This sequence encodes CASSSKGQGAAEAFF.

This clone has just a few counts. V usage is TRBV4-1 and J usage is TRBJ2-7; TRBD2 agrees at 9 bases. J was trimmed by 3 bases and V by 4 bases; bases with no gene match: 10. This CDR3 has 16 amino acids. Germline loops: CDR1 MGHRA, CDR2 YSYEKL. The CDR3 region has the DNA TGCGCCAGCAGCCTCGGCCCGGCTAGCGGGAACTACGAGCAGTACTTC. Its translation: CASSLGPASGNYEQYF.

This chain links TRBV7-9 with TRBJ1-4; 7 bases fit TRBD1. CDR1 is SEHNR and CDR2 is FQNEAQ in the germline V gene (reference sequence). Unmatched junction bases numbered 6, after V lost 0 bases and J lost 8 bases. There are 15 residues in the CDR3. The DNA for the CDR3 is TGTGCCAGCAGCTTAGCCCGACAGGGTTTGGAAAAACTGTTTTTT. As protein: CASSLARQGLEKLFF.

This clone was observed a single time. The chain combines TRBV5-1 with TRBJ1-2; 11 bases align to TRBD1. CDR1 is SGHRS and CDR2 is YFSETQ in the germline V gene. This CDR3 spans 12 amino acids. V dropped 4 bases and J dropped 13; count of bases not matched to a gene: 6. The CDR3 coding sequence is TGCGCCAGCAGCCTGGACAGGGGGCGCCTCACCTTC. It codes for CASSLDRGRLTF. Supplemented by reference TRBV5-1 and TRBJ1-2, the full variable domain reads KAGVTQTPRYLIKTRGQQVTLSCSPISGHRSVSWYQQTPGQGLQFLFEYFSETQRNKGNFPGRFSGRQFSNSRSEMNVSTLELGDSALYLCASSLDRGRLTFGSGTRLTVV.

The J gene is TRBJ1-3, the V gene TRBV10-3, with 8 positions matching TRBD1. The ends lost 4 bases at V and 3 bases at J; junction bases unmatched: 2. This CDR3 contains 14 residues. In germline, CDR1 is ENHRY, CDR2 SYGVKD. DNA for the CDR3: TGTGCCATCAGTGGCACAGGGGGTGGAAACACCATATATTTT. It encodes CAISGTGGGNTIYF.

The CDR3 spells CASSQGQFNYGYTF. In DNA, the CDR3 is TGCGCCAGCAGCCAAGGACAGTTTAACTATGGCTACACCTTC. The chain combines TRBV4-3 with TRBJ1-2; D perhaps matches TRBD1 (5 bases). The germline V gene encodes CDR1 LGHNA and CDR2 YSLEER. V lost 1 base and J 1 base, leaving 7 bases between the germline ends. This CDR3 region has 14 residues.

This clone was detected once. The gene calls are TRBV5-1 and TRBJ2-7, with 8 bases matching TRBD2. V dropped 5 bases and J dropped 7; count of bases not matched to a gene: 14. In germline, CDR1 is SGHRS, CDR2 YFSETQ. The CDR3 contains 15 residues. The CDR3 DNA is TGCGCCAGCAGACATGGGACTAGGGGGTTTAGGGAGCAGTACTTC. Its translation: CASRHGTRGFREQYF.

The rearrangement links TRBV4-2 to TRBJ2-2, with 8 bases matching TRBD2. This CDR3 region has 18 residues. Unmatched junction bases numbered 7, after V lost 1 base and J lost 0 bases. Germline assignment: CDR1 LGHNA and CDR2 YNFKEQ. The CDR3 reads CASSQGASGSANTGELFF. The CDR3 DNA follows: TGTGCCAGCAGCCAAGGGGCTAGCGGGTCCGCGAACACCGGGGAGCTGTTTTTT.

The CDR3 loop is CASSTRTSGGLLTGELFF. DNA of the CDR3: TGTGCCAGCAGTACCAGGACTAGCGGGGGGTTACTCACCGGGGAGCTGTTTTTT. The chain combines TRBV2 with TRBJ2-2; 14 nucleotides agree with TRBD2. From germline, CDR1 is SNHLY and CDR2 FYNNEI. The V segment lost 5 bases and the J segment 4 bases; nucleotides outside the gene matches: 9. The CDR3 consists of 18 residues.

This chain joins TRBV2 and TRBJ2-7; the match to TRBD1 covers 8 bases. Germline assignment: CDR1 SNHLY and CDR2 FYNNEI. With 6 bases clipped from V and 2 bases from J, the junction kept 15 bases outside the gene matches. CDR3 length: 17 residues. In nucleotides, the CDR3 is TGTGCCAGCAGGAGAAGCTCCTGGGGACAGGTTACCTACGAGCAGTACTTC. Encoded protein: CASRRSSWGQVTYEQYF.

Notes on this clone: This likely comes from a read error, as the CDR3 has no conserved phenylalanine or tryptophan at its end. No DNA is shown, since the ends of the CDR3 on it are uncertain; the CDR3 is the one TCRdb lists. The chain uses TRBV23-1 and TRBJ2-7; the table gives TRBD2 as D, unverified against the DNA. TRBV23-1 has ORF status, its function being uncertain. Termini included, the CDR3 measures 11 amino acids. The CDR3 region is CASSLMVGLAG.

The CDR3 loop is CASSLRGGELFF. The CDR3 nucleotides read TGTGCCAGCAGCCTTAGAGGCGGGGAGCTGTTTTTT. This chain links TRBV7-9 with TRBJ2-2; D is ambiguous. Per germline, CDR1 SEHNR and CDR2 FQNEAQ (reference sequence). CDR3 length equals 12 residues. Trimming pared 5 bases from V and 7 bases from J, leaving 8 bases between. The entire variable domain, with the rest obtained from reference TRBV7-9 and TRBJ2-2, is as follows: DTGVSQNPRHKITKRGQNVTFRCDPISEHNRLYWYRQTLGQGPEFLTYFQNEAQLEKSRLLSDRFSAERPKGSFSTLEIQRTEQGDSAMYLCASSLRGGELFFGEGSRLTVL.

The V and J genes are TRBV5-1 and TRBJ2-1; 8 bases align to TRBD2. Germline V gene sequence: CDR1 SGHRS, CDR2 YFSETQ. Trimming cost V 1 base and J 7 bases; bases outside gene matches: 4. The CDR3 extends over 14 amino acids. CDR3 coding DNA: TGCGCCAGCAGCTTGACGGGAGGGGGGAATGAGCAGTTCTTC. Amino acids: CASSLTGGGNEQFF.

CDR3 coding DNA: TGTGCCAGCTCACCACAGGCTACAGTTTCTGGGGCCAACGTCCTGACTTTC. This codes for CASSPQATVSGANVLTF. The chain carries TRBV18 and TRBJ2-6; D gene unclear. This CDR3 comprises 17 residues. CDR1 KGHSH and CDR2 LQKENI come from the germline V gene. Trimming removed 1 base at V and 1 base at J, with 11 bases between. Supplemented by reference TRBV18 and TRBJ2-6, the full variable domain reads NAGVMQNPRHLVRRRGQEARLRCSPMKGHSHVYWYRQLPEEGLKFMVYLQKENIIDESGMPKERFSAEFPKEGPSILRIQQVVRGDSAAYFCASSPQATVSGANVLTFGAGSRLTVL.

The gene calls are TRBV9 and TRBJ2-1; 8 nucleotides match TRBD1. This CDR3 has 15 amino acids. The V segment lost 4 bases and the J segment 3 bases; nucleotides outside the gene matches: 6. The germline CDR1 and CDR2 sequences are SGDLS and YYNGEE. The CDR3 region is CASSPGQVSYNEQFF. In nucleotides, the CDR3 is TGTGCCAGCAGCCCGGGACAGGTTAGCTACAATGAGCAGTTCTTC.

V and J are TRBV6-1 and TRBJ1-1, with a weak D call TRBD1 (6 bases). Germline assignment: CDR1 MNHNS and CDR2 SASEGT. The V gene lost 2 bases and the J gene lost 7 bases, with 14 bases spanning the gap. The CDR3 contains 14 residues. The CDR3 spells CASSERQVWGEAFF. The CDR3 DNA sequence: TGTGCCAGCAGTGAACGACAGGTCTGGGGTGAAGCTTTCTTT.

CDR3 DNA sequence: TGTGCCAGCAGCCTCTCGACAGCCTACACTGAAGCTTTCTTT. Its protein is CASSLSTAYTEAFF. The chain joins TRBV7-8 to TRBJ1-1, with D perhaps TRBD1 (5 bases). The CDR3 length is 14 residues. Looked up from germline, CDR1 is SGHVS and CDR2 is FQNEAQ. V was cut by 5 bases and J by 3 bases, with 13 bases left in between.

Comments on this clone: Other nucleotide sequences from this sample produce the same CDR3. The J gene is TRBJ1-6, the V gene TRBV28; the D gene is possibly TRBD1 (6 bases). The V end was cut by 6 bases, the J end by 2 bases, with 14 bases between. Per germline, CDR1 MDHEN and CDR2 SYDVKM. CDR3 length equals 16 residues. CDR3 in amino acids: CASRLQGSAYNSPLHF. CDR3 in DNA: TGTGCCAGCAGGTTACAGGGTAGTGCCTATAATTCACCCCTCCACTTT.

The chain is built from TRBV6-5 and TRBJ1-1; TRBD1 might be the D (5 bases). Deletions cut 1 base from V and 1 base from J, with 10 bases between. CDR1 is MNHEY and CDR2 is SVGAGI in the germline V gene. The CDR3 is 15 amino acids. The CDR3 protein is CASSYLQVTNTEAFF. CDR3 coding DNA: TGTGCCAGCAGTTACTTACAGGTAACGAACACTGAAGCTTTCTTT.

The chain has TRBV30 and TRBJ1-2, with a weak D call TRBD1 (5 bases). Germline V gene lookup returns CDR1 GTSNPN and CDR2 SVGIG (reference sequence). The CDR3 has 12 residues. The V end was cut by 4 bases, the J end by 3 bases, with 9 bases between. CDR3 protein: CAWTPGDYGYTF. The CDR3 DNA reads as TGTGCCTGGACTCCGGGGGACTATGGCTACACCTTC.

V and J are TRBV2 and TRBJ2-7, with unresolved D. Per germline, CDR1 SNHLY and CDR2 FYNNEI. The germline V and J ends were trimmed by 8 bases and 1 base, with 9 bases remaining between them. The CDR3 totals 12 residues. DNA of the CDR3: TGTGCCAGCTCCTACTCTTCCTACGAGCAGTACTTC. As protein: CASSYSSYEQYF.

CDR3 loop: CASSPQGPNTEAFF. The DNA of the CDR3 is TGCGCCAGCAGTCCTCAGGGTCCGAACACTGAAGCTTTCTTT. The chain recombines TRBV5-1 with TRBJ1-1; tentatively, D is TRBD1 (5 bases). Germline-derived CDR1 and CDR2 are SGHRS and YFSETQ. Between the trimmed V and J ends, which lost 5 bases and 1 base, there was a span of 12 bases. The CDR3 length is 14 residues. The full variable domain, rest sourced from reference TRBV5-1 and TRBJ1-1, is KAGVTQTPRYLIKTRGQQVTLSCSPISGHRSVSWYQQTPGQGLQFLFEYFSETQRNKGNFPGRFSGRQFSNSRSEMNVSTLELGDSALYLCASSPQGPNTEAFFGQGTRLTVV.

This clone was detected only once. The chain couples TRBV7-8 to TRBJ1-1, with D tentatively TRBD1 (5 bases). Germline V lookup: CDR1 SGHVS, CDR2 FQNEAQ. CDR3 length equals 16 residues. With 4 bases removed from V and 0 bases from J, the gap between germline ends came to 15 bases. The CDR3 is CASSSSGVSVNTEAFF. The CDR3 DNA sequence: TGTGCCAGCAGCTCCTCGGGGGTATCGGTGAACACTGAAGCTTTCTTT.

The chain employs TRBV18 and TRBJ2-1; D may be TRBD1 (6 bases). The germline V gene encodes CDR1 KGHSH and CDR2 LQKENI. Deletions cut 3 bases from V and 0 bases from J, with 12 bases between. The CDR3 has 16 amino acids. CDR3 sequence: CASSPLTGSSYNEQFF. DNA of the CDR3: TGTGCCAGCTCACCGCTAACAGGGAGCTCCTACAATGAGCAGTTCTTC.

V gene TRBV5-6 combines with J gene TRBJ2-1; weak D call: TRBD2 (6 bases). V dropped 0 bases and J dropped 3 bases, with 7 bases sitting between them. Germline values: CDR1 SGHDT, CDR2 YYEEEE. The CDR3 loop spans 14 amino acids. CDR3 loop: CASSLVEGYNEQFF. CDR3 coding DNA: TGTGCCAGCAGCTTGGTGGAGGGCTACAATGAGCAGTTCTTC.

This chain uses TRBV5-4 with TRBJ2-1; D is ambiguous. V was cut by 4 bases and J by 9 bases, with 14 bases left in between. This CDR3 is 13 amino acids long. Per germline, CDR1 SGHNT and CDR2 YYREEE (reference sequence). The CDR3 here is CASSIEEVREQFF. In nucleotides, the CDR3 is TGTGCCAGCAGCATCGAAGAGGTTCGTGAGCAGTTCTTC.

This chain links TRBV18 with TRBJ2-3; tentative D call: TRBD1 (7 bases). The ends were cut back, 10 bases at V and 4 bases at J, with 15 bases in the middle. The CDR3 is made up of 13 amino acids. Germline V CDR1 and CDR2: KGHSH, LQKENI. In DNA form, the CDR3 reads TGTGCCACCTCCGGCAGGGGGGCAGATACGCAGTATTTT. Residues: CATSGRGADTQYF. The full variable domain, rest sourced from reference TRBV18 and TRBJ2-3, is NAGVMQNPRHLVRRRGQEARLRCSPMKGHSHVYWYRQLPEEGLKFMVYLQKENIIDESGMPKERFSAEFPKEGPSILRIQQVVRGDSAAYFCATSGRGADTQYFGPGTRLTVL.

The rearrangement links TRBV11-2 to TRBJ2-1; unclear D gene. Germline V gene lookup returns CDR1 SGHAT and CDR2 FQNNGV. This CDR3 contains 14 residues. The ends were cut back, 1 base at V and 6 bases at J, with 10 bases in the middle. CDR3 coding DNA: TGTGCCAGCAGCTTAGTTCCAGGTCCCAATGAGCAGTTCTTC. This translates into CASSLVPGPNEQFF.